A single sample gave rise to the 21 T cell receptor beta chains below, sequenced in a study of metastatic and nonmetastatic thyroid tumors (dated by TCRdb to 2020 to 2021). Before undergoing thyroid surgery, none of the patients had been given any kind of treatment. Libraries were built with PCR. The sequencer listed for this sample is Illumina HiSeq 4000. In-frame beta chains were kept once TCRdb had trimmed the public reads at Q25 with fastp and called clones with MiXCR. A total of around 26,000 clones appear in this sample, 20% of them only once. Around 4.5% of the sample comes from the top ten. The sample was adjacent normal tissue. Source of these receptors: a female donor with papillary thyroid cancer or a benign thyroid nodule (not recorded which). Some clones in this sample may be carry-over from other donors' samples.

There are many counts of this clone. The genes are TRBV5-1 and TRBJ1-2, with a possible D match to TRBD1 (5 bases). V was pared by 3 bases and J by 4 bases, with 10 bases between. The CDR3 length is 13 residues. Germline loops: CDR1 SGHRS, CDR2 YFSETQ. The chain's CDR3 is CASSYDSLYGYTF. CDR3 nucleotides: TGCGCCAGCAGCTATGACAGCCTCTATGGCTACACCTTC.

V gene TRBV2 combines with J gene TRBJ1-5; D call uncertain. CDR1 is SNHLY, CDR2 FYNNEI, per germline. CDR3 size: 13 residues. The CDR3, as DNA: TGTGCTATCCAGAACAGAGAGAATCAGCCCCAGCATTTT. Encoded protein: CAIQNRENQPQHF.

This clone is medium-sized within its sample. This sequence joins TRBV6-2 or TRBV6-3 and TRBJ2-7, with a tentative D call TRBD2 (6 bases). Germline assignment: CDR1 MNHEY and CDR2 SVGEGT. V shed 2 bases and J shed 8 bases, with 13 bases lying between them. CDR3 size: 13 residues. CDR3 protein: CASSYGTGVKQYF. DNA for the CDR3: TGTGCCAGCAGTTACGGGACTGGAGTCAAGCAGTACTTC.

This clone was counted at least ten times. The CDR3 bases are TGCGCCAGCAGCTTCCAGGGTACAGAGACCCAGTACTTC. This translates into CASSFQGTETQYF. V gene TRBV5-1 combines with J gene TRBJ2-5; D may be TRBD1 (5 bases). V lost 2 bases, J lost 4 bases, and 9 bases lay in between. CDR3 length: 13 residues. CDR1 and CDR2 from the germline V gene are SGHRS and YFSETQ.

In its sample, this clone was seen many times. CDR3: CAISGLRDSTDTQYF. CDR3 nucleotides: TGTGCCATCAGTGGGCTCCGGGACAGCACAGATACGCAGTATTTT. The V and J genes are TRBV10-3 and TRBJ2-3, with D perhaps assigned TRBD1 or TRBD2 (5 bases each). Germline assignment: CDR1 ENHRY and CDR2 SYGVKD. The CDR3 length is 15 residues. Trimming shortened V by 4 bases and J by 0 bases, and 11 bases separated the two germline ends.

This clone was found a few times. V usage is TRBV5-6 and J usage is TRBJ1-2, with unresolved D. V shed 1 base and J shed 2 bases, with 15 bases lying between them. The CDR3 totals 16 residues. Per germline, CDR1 SGHDT and CDR2 YYEEEE. CDR3 DNA: TGTGCCAGCAGCTTGACTCAAGTCCTCCCCAACTATGGCTACACCTTC. Protein: CASSLTQVLPNYGYTF.

This clone ranks as medium-sized. The chain carries TRBV12-3 or TRBV12-4 and TRBJ1-1, with TRBD1 matching 11 bases. Unmatched junction bases numbered 7, after V lost 3 bases and J lost 4 bases. CDR3 length: 16 amino acids. CDR3 sequence: CASSFGQGALGTEAFF. The CDR3, as DNA: TGTGCCAGCAGTTTCGGACAGGGGGCTCTTGGCACTGAAGCTTTCTTT.

This clone has a count of ten or more. The chain has TRBV18 and TRBJ1-6; TRBD1 matches 7 bases. V lost 2 bases to trimming and J lost 13 bases; unmatched junction nucleotides: 8. Per germline, CDR1 KGHSH and CDR2 LQKENI. The CDR3 is made up of 14 amino acids. This CDR3 is CASSPRQGEGPLHF. In DNA, the CDR3 is TGTGCCAGCTCACCAAGACAGGGCGAGGGGCCCCTCCACTTT.

By share, this clone counts as medium-sized. J is TRBJ1-3 and V is TRBV20-1, with D unclear. The CDR3 is 13 amino acids. The V end was cut by 2 bases, the J end by 2 bases, with 7 bases between. The germline gives CDR1 DFQATT, CDR2 SNEGSKA (reference sequence). Written as DNA, the CDR3 is TGCAGTGCTAGAAGGACCCCTGGAAACACCATATATTTT. Amino acids: CSARRTPGNTIYF.

This rearrangement joins TRBV5-4 to TRBJ2-5, with 8 bases aligning to TRBD2. Trimming at V came to 4 bases and at J to 2 bases, leaving 4 bases not matched to a gene. In germline, CDR1 is SGHNT, CDR2 YYREEE (reference sequence). The length of the CDR3 is 14 residues. CDR3 DNA sequence: TGTGCCAGCAGCACGGGACTAGAACAAGAGACCCAGTACTTC. This encodes CASSTGLEQETQYF.

Ten or more counts support this clone. The chain joins TRBV3-1 to TRBJ1-4; possible D gene TRBD1, 6 bases. V lost 0 bases and J lost 8, with 13 bases in between. This CDR3 spans 15 amino acids. Germline CDR1 and CDR2: LGHDT and YNNKEL (reference sequence). In DNA, the CDR3 is TGTGCCAGCAGCCAAGACCCAGTGAGGGGGGAAAAACTGTTTTTT. Translation: CASSQDPVRGEKLFF.

In regard to this clone: The junction departs from germline at one end; a sequencing error may be responsible. The CDR3 loop is CAGSRFHSSDGYTF. DNA for the CDR3: TGTGCCGGCAGCCGTTTTCACAGTTCAGATGGCTACACCTTC. The V gene is TRBV7-2, the J gene TRBJ1-2; D unresolved. The CDR3 has 14 amino acids. Germline V gene lookup returns CDR1 SGHTA and CDR2 FQGNSA. The whole variable domain, remainder taken from reference TRBV7-2 and TRBJ1-2, is GAGVSQSPSNKVTEKGKDVELRCDPISGHTALYWYRQSLGQGLEFLIYFQGNSAPDKSGLPSDRFSAERTGGSVSTLTIQRTQQEDSAVYLCAGSRFHSSDGYTFGSGTRLTVV.

This clone has a count of ten or more. The chain combines TRBV28 with TRBJ1-2, with 9 bases aligning to TRBD1. The CDR3 contains 14 residues. The germline CDR1 and CDR2 sequences are MDHEN and SYDVKM. J lost 4 bases, V lost 6 bases, and 6 bases had no gene match. CDR3 DNA: TGTGCCAGCAGAAGACAGGGGGTCGGCTATGGCTACACCTTC. Its protein is CASRRQGVGYGYTF.

As concerns this clone: Here the CDR3 omits its conserved ending phenylalanine or tryptophan, so a read error is the likely source. It is unclear where the CDR3 begins or ends on the DNA, so no DNA is shown, and the CDR3 is as TCRdb lists it. V usage is TRBV9 and J usage is TRBJ2-7; the D call of TRBD1 is as the table states it, not checked on the DNA. The CDR3 length equals 14 residues, ends included. Germline V gene lookup returns CDR1 SGDLS and CDR2 YYNGEE. The CDR3: CASSLGTGAYERYS.

With regard to this clone: This sample includes further DNA sequences coding for the same CDR3. This chain uses TRBV9 with TRBJ1-1, with a weak D call TRBD1 (5 bases). This CDR3 region has 16 residues. V was cut by 4 bases and J by 3 bases, with 19 bases left in between. CDR1 SGDLS and CDR2 YYNGEE come from the germline V gene. CDR3 loop: CASSTEGGGKDTEAFF. For the CDR3, the DNA is TGTGCCAGCAGCACCGAGGGCGGGGGGAAAGACACTGAAGCTTTCTTT.

V and J are TRBV7-2 and TRBJ2-1; the D gene is possibly TRBD1 (5 bases). Germline V gene data show CDR1 as SGHTA and CDR2 as FQGNSA. This CDR3 has 14 residues. Trimming cost V 1 base and J 8 bases, with 12 bases left between them. This chain's CDR3 is CASSLGPGQDEQFF. For the CDR3, the DNA is TGTGCCAGCAGCTTAGGACCAGGGCAGGATGAGCAGTTCTTC. The complete variable domain, with remaining parts taken from reference TRBV7-2 and TRBJ2-1, reads GAGVSQSPSNKVTEKGKDVELRCDPISGHTALYWYRQSLGQGLEFLIYFQGNSAPDKSGLPSDRFSAERTGGSVSTLTIQRTQQEDSAVYLCASSLGPGQDEQFFGPGTRLTVL.

This clone has a count of ten or more. This sequence joins TRBV7-2 and TRBJ2-5; D ambiguous. Between the trimmed V and J ends, which lost 2 bases and 5 bases, there was a span of 3 bases. Germline V gene data show CDR1 as SGHTA and CDR2 as FQGNSA. The CDR3 covers 11 residues. Here the CDR3 DNA reads TGTGCCAGCAGCTTAAGTGAGACCCAGTACTTC. Encoded protein: CASSLSETQYF. Variable domain in full (rest from reference TRBV7-2 and TRBJ2-5): GAGVSQSPSNKVTEKGKDVELRCDPISGHTALYWYRQSLGQGLEFLIYFQGNSAPDKSGLPSDRFSAERTGGSVSTLTIQRTQQEDSAVYLCASSLSETQYFGPGTRLLVL.

Ten or more counts support this clone. This chain's CDR3 is CASNPGRASGTFF. The CDR3 region has the DNA TGTGCCAGCAACCCCGGCCGGGCTAGCGGGACTTTCTTC. The V call is TRBV12-3 or TRBV12-4, the J call TRBJ2-1; 9 bases fit TRBD2. The CDR3 covers 13 residues. The V gene end was trimmed by 7 bases and the J gene end by 16 bases; junction bases not matched to a gene: 14.

This clone was seen ten or more times. This chain connects TRBV30 to TRBJ1-1; TRBD1 might be the D (5 bases). V was trimmed by 4 bases and J by 0 bases, leaving 9 bases between them. CDR3 length equals 13 residues. CDR1 and CDR2 from the germline V gene are GTSNPN and SVGIG (reference sequence). The CDR3 sequence is CAWNTGVNTEAFF. Written as DNA, the CDR3 is TGTGCCTGGAACACGGGGGTGAACACTGAAGCTTTCTTT.

This clone was recorded many times. This rearrangement joins TRBV12-3 or TRBV12-4 to TRBJ2-3, with D tentatively TRBD1 (6 bases). V was shortened by 3 bases and J by 4 bases, with 8 bases between the two germline ends. CDR3 length: 13 amino acids. In DNA form, the CDR3 reads TGTGCCAGCAGTTTTAAGGGGGCAGATACGCAGTATTTT. It codes for CASSFKGADTQYF.

CDR3 sequence reads: CASSLMDAYEQYF. CDR3 bases: TGCGCCAGCAGCTTGATGGATGCCTACGAGCAGTACTTC. V and J are TRBV5-1 and TRBJ2-7; the D is unclear. The germline V and J ends were trimmed by 1 base and 2 bases, with 7 bases remaining between them. Per the germline V gene, CDR1 is SGHRS and CDR2 is YFSETQ. CDR3 size: 13 residues.